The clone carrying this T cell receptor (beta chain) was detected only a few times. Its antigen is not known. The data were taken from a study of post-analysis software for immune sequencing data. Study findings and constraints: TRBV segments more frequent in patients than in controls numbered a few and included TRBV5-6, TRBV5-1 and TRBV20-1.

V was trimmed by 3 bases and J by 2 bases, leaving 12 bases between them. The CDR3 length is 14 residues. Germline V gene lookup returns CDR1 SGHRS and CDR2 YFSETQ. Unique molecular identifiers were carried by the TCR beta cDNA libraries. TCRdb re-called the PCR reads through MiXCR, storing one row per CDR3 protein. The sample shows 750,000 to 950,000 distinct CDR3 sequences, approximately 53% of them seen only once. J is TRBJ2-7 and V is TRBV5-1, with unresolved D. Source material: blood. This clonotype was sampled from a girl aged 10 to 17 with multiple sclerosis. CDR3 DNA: TGCGCCAGCAGCTCAGGTTACTCCGCCTACGAGCAGTACTTC. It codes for CASSSGYSAYEQYF. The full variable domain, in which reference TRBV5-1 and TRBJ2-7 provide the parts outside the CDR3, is KAGVTQTPRYLIKTRGQQVTLSCSPISGHRSVSWYQQTPGQGLQFLFEYFSETQRNKGNFPGRFSGRQFSNSRSEMNVSTLELGDSALYLCASSSGYSAYEQYFGPGTRLTVT.